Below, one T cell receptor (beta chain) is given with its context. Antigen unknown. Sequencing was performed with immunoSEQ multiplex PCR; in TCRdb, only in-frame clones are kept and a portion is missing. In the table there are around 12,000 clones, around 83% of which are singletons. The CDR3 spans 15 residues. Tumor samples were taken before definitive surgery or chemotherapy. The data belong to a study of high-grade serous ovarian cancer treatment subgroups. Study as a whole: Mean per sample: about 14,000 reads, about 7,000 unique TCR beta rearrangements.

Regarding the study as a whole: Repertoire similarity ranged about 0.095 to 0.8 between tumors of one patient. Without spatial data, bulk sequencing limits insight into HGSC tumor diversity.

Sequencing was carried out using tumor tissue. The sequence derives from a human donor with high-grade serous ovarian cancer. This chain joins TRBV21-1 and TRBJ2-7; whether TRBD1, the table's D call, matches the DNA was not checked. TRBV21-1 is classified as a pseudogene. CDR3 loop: CASSATGEQKDEQYF. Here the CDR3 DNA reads TGTGCCAGCAGCGCGACAGGGGAACAAAAGGACGAGCAGTACTTC.